Listed here are 23 T cell receptor beta chains from one sample, sequenced in a study of T cells after posttransplantation cyclophosphamide. A marrow graft followed busulfan-fludarabine conditioning, with cyclophosphamide on days +3 and +4. TCRdb's copy holds only in-frame clones and misses some; the assay was immunoSEQ multiplex PCR. The sample lists under 25,000 clones, under 80% occurring once. The starting material was PBMCs, obtained after an allogeneic stem cell transplant with post-transplant cyclophosphamide. These receptor sequences come from a male patient between 25 and 39 years old who received an allogeneic stem cell transplant from a related donor, was CMV-positive, and had acute GVHD only. The graft donor may account for some of the T cells.

This chain uses TRBV6-5 with TRBJ2-2; 7 nucleotides match TRBD1. The V gene's germline CDR1 is MNHEY and CDR2 SVGAGI. V dropped 6 bases and J dropped 4; count of bases not matched to a gene: 8. CDR3 size: 15 residues. The CDR3 bases are TGTGCCAGCAGGGATGTAACAGGGGTCACCGGGGAGCTGTTTTTT. It is translated as CASRDVTGVTGELFF.

The chain couples TRBV29-1 to TRBJ2-2, with 9 bases aligning to TRBD1. The germline CDR1 and CDR2 sequences are SQVTM and ANQGSEA. The CDR3 is 13 residues long. V dropped 5 bases and J dropped 5; count of bases not matched to a gene: 3. The CDR3 is CSVLQGATGELFF. The CDR3 DNA reads as TGCAGCGTTCTACAGGGGGCTACCGGGGAGCTGTTTTTT.

V and J are TRBV7-2 and TRBJ2-3; TRBD2 matches at 7 bases. CDR1 is SGHTA, CDR2 FQGNSA, per germline. With 1 base clipped from V and 1 base from J, the junction kept 5 bases outside the gene matches. The CDR3 consists of 16 residues. CDR3 sequence: CASSLVVAGRTDTQYF. CDR3 nucleotide sequence: TGTGCCAGCAGCTTAGTGGTAGCGGGCCGCACAGATACGCAGTATTTT.

The chain recombines TRBV13 with TRBJ1-1; D ambiguous. Per germline, CDR1 PRHDT and CDR2 FYEKMQ (reference sequence). The CDR3 length is 12 residues. Trimming shortened V by 5 bases and J by 5 bases, and 9 bases separated the two germline ends. The CDR3 DNA is TGTGCCAGCAGCCTCCGAGGGACTGAAGCTTTCTTT. Its translation: CASSLRGTEAFF.

The chain recombines TRBV7-9 with TRBJ1-6, with D tentatively TRBD1 (5 bases). Germline V gene data show CDR1 as SEHNR and CDR2 as FQNEAQ (reference sequence). Deletions cut 0 bases from V and 6 bases from J, with 6 bases between. The CDR3 length is 14 residues. CDR3 region: CASSLAGVNSPLHF. CDR3 in DNA: TGTGCCAGCAGCTTAGCAGGGGTTAATTCACCCCTCCACTTT.

This clone showed up just a few times. The rearrangement links TRBV2 to TRBJ2-7, with TRBD1 as a possible D gene (6 bases). The length of the CDR3 is 12 residues. Deletions cut 6 bases from V and 2 bases from J, with 8 bases between. Germline assignment: CDR1 SNHLY and CDR2 FYNNEI. The CDR3 DNA is TGTGCCAGCAGCAGGACAGCCTACGAGCAGTACTTC. As protein: CASSRTAYEQYF.

The V gene is TRBV27, the J gene TRBJ1-2; 8 nucleotides line up with TRBD1. The CDR3 contains 15 residues. V was clipped by 2 bases and J by 8 bases; unmatched bases: 10. The germline V gene encodes CDR1 MNHEY and CDR2 SMNVEV (reference sequence). CDR3 in amino acids: CASSLTLDRGGGYTF. In DNA form, the CDR3 reads TGTGCCAGCAGTTTAACGCTCGACAGGGGAGGAGGCTACACCTTC.

A single count supports this clone. This chain connects TRBV29-1 to TRBJ1-1, with D possibly TRBD1 on 6 matching bases. There are 12 residues in the CDR3. The germline V and J ends were trimmed by 7 bases and 11 bases, with 20 bases remaining between them. Germline V gene data show CDR1 as SQVTM and CDR2 as ANQGSEA. The CDR3 spells CSAAGVSSGAFF. CDR3 nucleotide sequence: TGCAGCGCCGCAGGGGTATCTTCGGGGGCTTTCTTT.

This rearrangement joins TRBV7-3 to TRBJ2-2; D perhaps matches TRBD1 (6 bases). This CDR3 contains 13 residues. Trimming took 8 bases from V and 2 from J, leaving 9 bases between them. In germline, CDR1 is SGHTA, CDR2 FQGTGA. CDR3 coding DNA: TGTGCCAGCCGGGACACTAACACCGGGGAGCTGTTTTTT. This encodes CASRDTNTGELFF.

The rearrangement links TRBV27 to TRBJ1-2; TRBD1 matches at 7 bases. The CDR3 is made up of 18 amino acids. Germline CDR1 and CDR2: MNHEY and SMNVEV (reference sequence). Germline trimming cut 3 bases from V and 6 bases from J; bases unmatched to any gene: 19. The CDR3 sequence is CASSFLVHRTGESNGYTF. Here the CDR3 DNA reads TGTGCCAGCAGTTTTCTTGTTCACCGGACAGGAGAAAGCAATGGCTACACCTTC.

The chain links TRBV27 to TRBJ1-2; 10 nucleotides agree with TRBD1. Per the germline V gene, CDR1 is MNHEY and CDR2 is SMNVEV (reference sequence). After removal of 3 bases from V and 3 bases from J, the junction contained 4 bases not matched to a gene. The CDR3 contains 15 residues. The CDR3 is CASSLTGTGDYGYTF. The CDR3 bases are TGTGCCAGCAGTTTGACCGGGACAGGGGACTATGGCTACACCTTC.

This sequence joins TRBV27 and TRBJ2-7; 8 bases match TRBD1. Germline-derived CDR1 and CDR2 are MNHEY and SMNVEV (reference sequence). The trim removed 6 bases at V and 2 bases at J, leaving 18 bases unmatched. CDR3 length equals 18 residues. Written as DNA, the CDR3 is TGTGCCAGCAGCGACGCCCCCGTTGGACAGGGAATTCCCTACGAGCAGTACTTC. The encoded protein is CASSDAPVGQGIPYEQYF.

In this sample, this clone turned up a few times. The J gene is TRBJ2-5, the V gene TRBV4-3, with D possibly TRBD1 on 6 matching bases. The CDR3 runs 15 residues. Germline CDR1 LGHNA, CDR2 YSLEER. The V gene lost 4 bases and the J gene lost 2 bases, with 14 bases spanning the gap. CDR3 sequence: CASSLQDRRQETQYF. CDR3 DNA sequence: TGCGCCAGCAGCCTTCAGGACAGACGACAAGAGACCCAGTACTTC.

The chain carries TRBV6-1 and TRBJ1-4, with D perhaps matching TRBD1 (5 bases). Looked up from germline, CDR1 is MNHNS and CDR2 is SASEGT. The V end was cut by 7 bases, the J end by 8 bases, with 17 bases between. The CDR3 runs 14 residues. The CDR3 reads CASTTSGQAEKLFF. In nucleotides, the CDR3 is TGTGCCAGCACTACGTCCGGACAAGCGGAAAAACTGTTTTTT.

The chain joins TRBV29-1 to TRBJ1-2, with 7 bases fitting TRBD1. V was pared by 7 bases and J by 6 bases, with 5 bases of the junction left unmatched. The CDR3 loop spans 11 amino acids. From germline, CDR1 is SQVTM and CDR2 ANQGSEA. Written as DNA, the CDR3 is TGCAGCGCCGGGACAGCCGATGGCTACACCTTC. It encodes CSAGTADGYTF.

This clone was counted between two and nine times. This chain connects TRBV7-6 to TRBJ1-4; 11 bases align to TRBD1. V dropped 5 bases and J dropped 7; count of bases not matched to a gene: 3. The CDR3 contains 14 residues. Germline CDR1 and CDR2: SGHVS and FNYEAQ. The CDR3 DNA is TGTGCCAGCAGCCGAGGGACAGGGGGTGAAAAACTGTTTTTT. This codes for CASSRGTGGEKLFF.

Comments on this clone: It differs at one base from a far larger clone, so likely a read error. Additional DNA sequences in this sample encode the identical CDR3. The gene calls are TRBV6-1 and TRBJ2-2; tentatively, D is TRBD2 (6 bases). The CDR3 totals 15 residues. The germline V gene encodes CDR1 MNHNS and CDR2 SASEGT. With 3 bases removed from V and 4 bases from J, the gap between germline ends came to 12 bases. The CDR3: CASSESAGSTGELFF. In DNA form, the CDR3 reads TGTGCCAGCAGTGAGTCAGCCGGGAGCACCGGGGAGCTGTTTTTT.

The rearrangement links TRBV10-3 to TRBJ1-1, with TRBD1 identical over 9 bases. Trimming cost V 0 bases and J 8 bases; bases outside gene matches: 4. The CDR3 contains 14 residues. Germline CDR1 reads ENHRY; CDR2 reads SYGVKD. The CDR3 region has the DNA TGTGCCATCAGTGAGTCTGACGGGACAGGGGAAGCTTTCTTT. Amino acid sequence: CAISESDGTGEAFF.

DNA of the CDR3: TGTGCCAGCAGCTTAATGGCCAGGGCGGGACTGGAAAAACTGTTTTTT. Translated: CASSLMARAGLEKLFF. The V call is TRBV5-6, the J call TRBJ1-4; D possibly corresponds to TRBD1 (5 bases). CDR1 and CDR2 (germline): SGHDT, YYEEEE. This CDR3 spans 16 amino acids. Trimming left V 2 bases short and J 8 bases short, with 19 bases between.

This clone was detected only once. The V call is TRBV5-1, the J call TRBJ2-7; 10 bases align to TRBD1. The CDR3 has 15 amino acids. Per the germline V gene, CDR1 is SGHRS and CDR2 is YFSETQ. Trimming at V came to 2 bases and at J to 2 bases, leaving 4 bases not matched to a gene. The CDR3 loop is CASSLQGQGTYEQYF. CDR3 DNA sequence: TGCGCCAGCAGCTTACAGGGACAGGGGACCTACGAGCAGTACTTC.

V is TRBV18 and J is TRBJ1-3; a possible D gene is TRBD1 (6 bases). CDR1 and CDR2 (germline): KGHSH, LQKENI. The CDR3 runs 14 residues. Trimming pared 4 bases from V and 3 bases from J, leaving 10 bases between. The CDR3 DNA reads TGTGCCAGCTCACTAGACAGGAATGGAAACACCATATATTTT. Its protein is CASSLDRNGNTIYF.

CDR3 in amino acids: CAWGQTNTEAFF. CDR3 coding DNA: TGTGCCTGGGGACAGACGAACACTGAAGCTTTCTTT. The rearrangement uses TRBV30 and TRBJ1-1, with D perhaps matching TRBD1 (6 bases). This CDR3 spans 12 amino acids. CDR1 is GTSNPN, CDR2 SVGIG, per germline (reference sequence). V shed 5 bases and J shed 1 base, with 8 bases lying between them. The full variable domain, with the rest looked up from reference TRBV30 and TRBJ1-1, is SQTIHQWPATLVQPVGSPLSLECTVEGTSNPNLYWYRQAAGRGLQLLFYSVGIGQISSEVPQNLSASRPQDRQFILSSKKLLLSDSGFYLCAWGQTNTEAFFGQGTRLTVV.

V gene TRBV10-3 combines with J gene TRBJ1-1; 8 nucleotides line up with TRBD1. Looked up from germline, CDR1 is ENHRY and CDR2 is SYGVKD. This CDR3 region has 13 residues. V shed 6 bases, J shed 6 bases, and the junction held 6 bases outside the gene matches. The CDR3 sequence: CAISAQGAAEAFF. In DNA, the CDR3 is TGTGCCATCAGCGCGCAGGGGGCGGCTGAAGCTTTCTTT.